The 20 T cell receptor beta chains presented below share a single source sample, sequenced in a study of blood T cell repertoires in COVID-19. The table came from immunoSEQ multiplex PCR; TCRdb's copy has only in-frame clones and leaves some out. The sample lists roughly 300,000 clones, about 92% occurring once. The sequencing sample was made of PBMCs or T cells enriched from blood (not recorded which). The source is a woman aged 30 to 39 who had recovered from COVID-19.

The chain recombines TRBV6-5 with TRBJ1-2; TRBD1 aligns across 7 bases. The CDR3 is 14 amino acids. V trimming: 9 bases; J trimming: 3 bases; junction bases outside the gene matches: 10. Germline values: CDR1 MNHEY, CDR2 SVGAGI. CDR3 loop: CASEKGARDYGYTF. DNA of the CDR3: TGTGCCAGTGAAAAGGGGGCGCGAGACTATGGCTACACCTTC.

This rearrangement joins TRBV4-3 to TRBJ1-2; D gene ambiguous. The V and J ends lost 2 bases and 5 bases respectively, with 12 bases between them. This CDR3 contains 14 residues. Per the germline V gene, CDR1 is LGHNA and CDR2 is YSLEER. The CDR3 protein is CASSQNTVTYGYTF. CDR3 coding DNA: TGCGCCAGCAGCCAAAATACAGTAACTTATGGCTACACCTTC.

Ten or more counts support this clone. The chain's CDR3 is CASSSQAGIYNEQFF. CDR3 nucleotides: TGTGCCAGCAGTTCCCAGGCGGGAATCTACAATGAGCAGTTCTTC. The rearrangement uses TRBV6-2 or TRBV6-3 and TRBJ2-1; possible D gene TRBD2, 6 bases. This CDR3 is 15 amino acids long. Germline V lookup: CDR1 MNHEY, CDR2 SVGEGT. Trimming stripped 4 bases from V and 3 bases from J, with 13 bases between.

The chain links TRBV12-3 or TRBV12-4 to TRBJ2-7, with D unresolved. The CDR3 loop spans 12 amino acids. The germline V and J ends were trimmed by 7 bases and 2 bases, with 9 bases remaining between them. In DNA form, the CDR3 reads TGTGCCAGCAAGTCCGCAGCCTACGAGCAGTACTTC. Protein product: CASKSAAYEQYF.

This sequence joins TRBV5-4 and TRBJ2-5; 7 nucleotides agree with TRBD1. V trimming: 4 bases; J trimming: 4 bases; junction bases outside the gene matches: 13. This CDR3 is built from 16 residues. Per the germline V gene, CDR1 is SGHNT and CDR2 is YYREEE (reference sequence). The CDR3 nucleotides read TGTGCCAGCAGCACCTCGACAGGGTACTCAGGAGAGACCCAGTACTTC. Translation gives CASSTSTGYSGETQYF.

The rearrangement joins TRBV5-1 to TRBJ2-6, with 12 bases lining up with TRBD1. Germline V gene sequence: CDR1 SGHRS, CDR2 YFSETQ. This CDR3 contains 18 residues. J gave up 1 base and V 0 bases, and 2 bases lay outside the gene matches. CDR3 loop: CASSLVGQGASGANVLTF. The CDR3 nucleotides read TGCGCCAGCAGCTTGGTGGGACAGGGGGCTTCTGGGGCCAACGTCCTGACTTTC. Together with reference TRBV5-1 and TRBJ2-6, the CDR3 gives the full variable domain: KAGVTQTPRYLIKTRGQQVTLSCSPISGHRSVSWYQQTPGQGLQFLFEYFSETQRNKGNFPGRFSGRQFSNSRSEMNVSTLELGDSALYLCASSLVGQGASGANVLTFGAGSRLTVL.

This sequence joins TRBV15 and TRBJ2-7; D uncertain. Trimming removed 3 bases from V and 0 bases from J, with 12 bases in between. Per the germline V gene, CDR1 is LNHNV and CDR2 is YYDKDF (reference sequence). This CDR3 has 15 amino acids. CDR3 protein: CATSRDTTNSYEQYF. The DNA for the CDR3 is TGTGCCACCAGCAGGGATACTACAAACTCCTACGAGCAGTACTTC.

The chain couples TRBV19 to TRBJ1-6; 10 positions agree with TRBD1. CDR1 and CDR2 from the germline V gene are LNHDA and SQIVND (reference sequence). With 5 bases clipped from V and 10 bases from J, the junction kept 5 bases outside the gene matches. The CDR3 covers 14 residues. This CDR3 is CASSDPTGGSPLHF. The CDR3 DNA reads as TGTGCCAGTAGTGACCCGACAGGGGGCTCACCCCTCCACTTT.

Only one count was recorded for this clone. This chain joins TRBV5-5 and TRBJ1-1, with 8 positions matching TRBD1. V shed 0 bases, J shed 4 bases, and the junction held 8 bases outside the gene matches. The CDR3 has 16 residues. Germline values: CDR1 SGHKS, CDR2 YYEKEE (reference sequence). The CDR3 DNA is TGTGCCAGCAGCTTGGTTCCGGGACAGGCCGGCACTGAAGCTTTCTTT. Protein: CASSLVPGQAGTEAFF.

The rearrangement uses TRBV28 and TRBJ1-5; a weak D match, TRBD1 (5 bases). The CDR3 covers 15 residues. Germline V gene data show CDR1 as MDHEN and CDR2 as SYDVKM. The V end was cut by 4 bases, the J end by 2 bases, with 12 bases between. This CDR3 is CASSSGRVGNQPQHF. As DNA, the CDR3 is TGTGCCAGCAGTTCAGGGAGGGTGGGCAATCAGCCCCAGCATTTT. The full variable domain, its missing parts supplied by reference TRBV28 and TRBJ1-5, is DVKVTQSSRYLVKRTGEKVFLECVQDMDHENMFWYRQDPGLGLRLIYFSYDVKMKEKGDIPEGYSVSREKKERFSLILESASTNQTSMYLCASSSGRVGNQPQHFGDGTRLSIL.

The rearrangement links TRBV5-1 to TRBJ2-3; D may be TRBD1 (6 bases). CDR1 is SGHRS and CDR2 is YFSETQ in the germline V gene. V was trimmed by 4 bases and J by 5 bases, leaving 17 bases between them. This CDR3 is 15 amino acids long. The CDR3: CASSRRTAKIDTQYF. Here the CDR3 DNA reads TGCGCCAGCAGCCGTAGGACAGCGAAGATAGATACGCAGTATTTT.

This rearrangement joins TRBV7-6 to TRBJ2-3, with TRBD2 identical over 8 bases. The V and J ends lost 2 bases and 0 bases, in that order; junction bases with no gene match: 7. The CDR3 covers 17 residues. The V gene's germline CDR1 is SGHVS and CDR2 FNYEAQ. CDR3: CASSLPPGLESTDTQYF. For the CDR3, the DNA is TGTGCCAGCAGCTTACCACCGGGACTAGAGAGCACAGATACGCAGTATTTT. The full variable domain, its missing parts supplied by reference TRBV7-6 and TRBJ2-3, is GAGVSQSPRYKVTKRGQDVALRCDPISGHVSLYWYRQALGQGPEFLTYFNYEAQQDKSGLPNDRFSAERPEGSISTLTIQRTEQRDSAMYRCASSLPPGLESTDTQYFGPGTRLTVL.

The chain links TRBV9 to TRBJ2-7; D call uncertain. Germline CDR1 SGDLS, CDR2 YYNGEE. The CDR3 has 13 amino acids. V lost 0 bases and J 2 bases, leaving 6 bases between the germline ends. The CDR3 is CASSVAPTYEQYF. Here the CDR3 DNA reads TGTGCCAGCAGCGTAGCCCCTACCTACGAGCAGTACTTC.

This chain uses TRBV19 with TRBJ1-1, with D maybe TRBD1 (6 bases). Trimming shortened V by 3 bases and J by 4 bases, and 12 bases separated the two germline ends. Looked up from germline, CDR1 is LNHDA and CDR2 is SQIVND (reference sequence). This CDR3 has 14 amino acids. The CDR3 DNA sequence: TGTGCCAGTAGTATCGATACAGGGCCCACTGAAGCTTTCTTT. The encoded protein is CASSIDTGPTEAFF.

The chain is built from TRBV7-2 and TRBJ1-1; TRBD1 matches at 7 bases. The ends lost 4 bases at V and 3 bases at J; junction bases unmatched: 2. CDR1 is SGHTA and CDR2 is FQGNSA in the germline V gene. The CDR3 runs 13 residues. CDR3 in DNA: TGTGCCAGCAGCTCCAGGGGGGACACTGAAGCTTTCTTT. Amino acid sequence: CASSSRGDTEAFF.

This chain joins TRBV18 and TRBJ2-6, with 7 positions matching TRBD2. This CDR3 contains 15 residues. V shed 3 bases and J 2 bases; nucleotides not matched to a gene: 1. Germline CDR1 KGHSH, CDR2 LQKENI. CDR3 bases: TGTGCCAGCTCACCCGCGGGGGCTGGGGCCAACGTCCTGACTTTC. Its translation is CASSPAGAGANVLTF. The whole variable domain, remainder taken from reference TRBV18 and TRBJ2-6, is NAGVMQNPRHLVRRRGQEARLRCSPMKGHSHVYWYRQLPEEGLKFMVYLQKENIIDESGMPKERFSAEFPKEGPSILRIQQVVRGDSAAYFCASSPAGAGANVLTFGAGSRLTVL.

V is TRBV5-1 and J is TRBJ2-3; D is ambiguous. The CDR3 extends over 15 amino acids. Germline CDR1 and CDR2: SGHRS and YFSETQ. V was trimmed by 2 bases and J by 5 bases, leaving 15 bases between them. CDR3 protein: CASSFYSTLGDTQYF. The CDR3, as DNA: TGCGCCAGCAGCTTCTACAGCACCCTGGGAGATACGCAGTATTTT.

This chain uses TRBV11-2 with TRBJ2-7, with 12 bases matching TRBD2. CDR3 size: 16 residues. V was clipped by 4 bases and J by 5 bases; unmatched bases: 9. Germline values: CDR1 SGHAT, CDR2 FQNNGV. CDR3: CASSSLGTSGFHEQYF. Here the CDR3 DNA reads TGTGCCAGCAGCTCCTTAGGGACTAGCGGGTTCCACGAGCAGTACTTC.

This chain joins TRBV28 and TRBJ2-1, with unresolved D. This CDR3 has 14 residues. CDR1 MDHEN and CDR2 SYDVKM come from the germline V gene. With 1 base removed from V and 6 bases from J, the gap between germline ends came to 10 bases. Here the CDR3 reads CASSLYLEINEQFF. DNA of the CDR3: TGTGCCAGCAGTTTATATCTAGAAATCAATGAGCAGTTCTTC. The entire variable domain, with the rest obtained from reference TRBV28 and TRBJ2-1, is as follows: DVKVTQSSRYLVKRTGEKVFLECVQDMDHENMFWYRQDPGLGLRLIYFSYDVKMKEKGDIPEGYSVSREKKERFSLILESASTNQTSMYLCASSLYLEINEQFFGPGTRLTVL.

The chain employs TRBV28 and TRBJ2-7; D is perhaps TRBD2 (6 bases). With 10 bases removed from V and 6 bases from J, the gap between germline ends came to 16 bases. CDR1 and CDR2 from the germline V gene are MDHEN and SYDVKM. The CDR3 covers 12 residues. The CDR3 region has the DNA TGTGCCACGACCCGACGGGAGACCGAGCAGTACTTC. Its protein product is CATTRRETEQYF.